This T cell receptor (beta chain) stems from a study of T cell repertoires in cytomegalovirus infection. Turning to the study itself: CMV infection plus the matching HLA type was flagged by public TCR beta signatures.

Study-wide results and caveats: The ex vivo response was dominated by HLA-C-restricted CMV-specific TCR beta clonotypes. Using cumulative public TCR beta family frequency, the authors identified those who carried CMV together with the relevant HLA.

MiXCR, run by TCRdb on the reads, gives a single entry per CDR3 protein. The data contain around 740,000 distinct CDR3 sequences, 35% to 45% of them singletons. The V gene's germline CDR1 is MNHNS and CDR2 SASEGT. V was shortened by 5 bases and J by 5 bases, with 15 bases between the two germline ends. This CDR3 comprises 14 residues. For this clonotype: Its target is not known.

The clonotype comes from a human donor in good health (CMV status not recorded). Some clones in this sample may be carry-over from other donors' samples. The chain employs TRBV6-1 and TRBJ1-1; perhaps TRBD1 as D (5 bases). The sequencing sample was made of PBMCs. CDR3 protein: CASSYGGGRTEAFF. CDR3 bases: TGTGCCAGCAGTTATGGGGGGGGTAGGACTGAAGCTTTCTTT.